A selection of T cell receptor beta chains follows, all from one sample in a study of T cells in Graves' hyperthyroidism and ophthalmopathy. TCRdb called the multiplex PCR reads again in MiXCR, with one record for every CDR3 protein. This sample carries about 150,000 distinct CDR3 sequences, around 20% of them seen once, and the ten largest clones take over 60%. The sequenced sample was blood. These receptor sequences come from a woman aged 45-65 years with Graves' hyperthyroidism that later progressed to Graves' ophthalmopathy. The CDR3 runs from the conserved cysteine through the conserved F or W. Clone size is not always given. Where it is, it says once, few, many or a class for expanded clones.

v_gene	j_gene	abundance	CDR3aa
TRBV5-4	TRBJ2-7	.	CASSLTGPTNEQYF
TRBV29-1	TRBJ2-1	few	CSVLVDNNEQFF
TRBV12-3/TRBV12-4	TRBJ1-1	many	CASSLYGTANTEAFF
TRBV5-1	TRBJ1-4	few	CASSFLGQNEKLFF
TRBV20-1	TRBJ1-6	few	CSAIALGRENSPLHF
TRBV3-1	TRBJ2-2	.	CASSLTSSIGELFF
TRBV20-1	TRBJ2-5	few	CSAREQNQETQYF
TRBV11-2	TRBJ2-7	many	CASSFGQGSYEQYF
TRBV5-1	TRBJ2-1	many	CASSLKQGANEQFF
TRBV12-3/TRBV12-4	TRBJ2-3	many	CASSIGTGTDTQYF
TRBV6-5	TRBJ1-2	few	CASSYSGKGKSYTF
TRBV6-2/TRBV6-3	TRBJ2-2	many	CASSYEAGGPDTGELFF
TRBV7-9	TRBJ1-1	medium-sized	CASSLGQPNTEAFF
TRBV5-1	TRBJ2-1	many	CASSGSGSGRAPYNEQFF
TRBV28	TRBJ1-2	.	CASSLTAGFNGYTF
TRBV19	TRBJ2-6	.	CASSVTRGGANVLTF
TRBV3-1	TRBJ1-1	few	CASSRALNTEAFF
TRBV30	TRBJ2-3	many	CAWSVPSTDTQYF
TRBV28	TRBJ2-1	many	CASSPPGPTNEQFF
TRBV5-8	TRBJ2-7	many	CASSLGSSVDEQYF
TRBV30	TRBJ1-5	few	CAWSVGGPGNQPQHF
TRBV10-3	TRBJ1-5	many	CATSGQGDQPQHF
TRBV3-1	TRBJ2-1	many	CASSQERRELNEQFF
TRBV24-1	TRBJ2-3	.	CATSDPGGDSGRRTDTQYF
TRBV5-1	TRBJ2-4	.	CASSYSGNIVGTKNIQYF
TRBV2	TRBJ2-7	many	CASSQGTYEQYF
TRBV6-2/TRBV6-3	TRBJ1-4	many	CASSYDSRHDVNEKLFF
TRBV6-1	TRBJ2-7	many	CASKGQGDEQYF
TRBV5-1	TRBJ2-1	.	CASSLMTGGVEQFF
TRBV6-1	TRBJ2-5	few	CASRQTSGRIETQYF
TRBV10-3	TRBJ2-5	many	CAISESAGQGARETQYF
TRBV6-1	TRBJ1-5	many	CASSAGTISLGQPQHF
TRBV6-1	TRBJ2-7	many	CASSSLPADGQYF
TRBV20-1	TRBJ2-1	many	CSARRGTSGSLAFVNEQFF
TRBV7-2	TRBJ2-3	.	CASSGGDRVRTDTQYF
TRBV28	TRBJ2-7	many	CASSPLTLMRTSGSYEQYF
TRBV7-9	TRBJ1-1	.	CASSTDRNTEASF
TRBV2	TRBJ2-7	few	CASSAYRASTSSRSSYEQYF
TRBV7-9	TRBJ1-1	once	CASRPGQEGTEAFF
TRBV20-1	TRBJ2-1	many	CSASGTSSGSLNEQFF
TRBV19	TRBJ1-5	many	CASSRGQRDSNQPQHF
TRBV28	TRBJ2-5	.	CASSARGGPRETQYF
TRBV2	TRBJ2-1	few	CASSRDYQDEQFF
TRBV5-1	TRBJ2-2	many	CASSSGGANTGELFF
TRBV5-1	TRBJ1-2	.	CASSLETGGYTF
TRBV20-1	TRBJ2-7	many	CSARGLAGSYEQYF
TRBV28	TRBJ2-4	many	CASQVAGWGNIQYF
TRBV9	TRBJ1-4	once	CASSVGPGTPNEKLFF
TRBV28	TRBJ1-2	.	CASSLRGLGYTF
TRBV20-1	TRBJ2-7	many	CSARGEVHEQYF
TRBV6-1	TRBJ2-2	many	CASRPRTQGFGELFF
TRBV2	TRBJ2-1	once	CASSPSGGEIEQFF
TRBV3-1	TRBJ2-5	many	CASSPGRQGGQETQYF
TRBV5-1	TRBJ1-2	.	CASSRLGPGRNDGYTF
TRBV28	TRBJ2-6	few	CASSGMVSGANVLTF
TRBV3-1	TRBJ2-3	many	CASSEGGGQVYTQYF